This T cell receptor (beta chain) was found in a study of beta chain features in type 1 diabetes. A CD45RO/CCR7/CD25/CD127/CD95/CD27 panel sorted naive, central memory, regulatory and stem cell-like memory CD4+ cells. Notes on the study in general: In the patient group, naive, central memory and Treg TCRB repertoires seemed more alike than in the healthy donor group.

The CDR3 is 15 amino acids. The germline V gene has CDR1 MNHEY and CDR2 SVGAGI. Trimming pared 6 bases from V and 0 bases from J, leaving 12 bases between. Every bit of the isolated RNA underwent reverse transcription, so sequencing read expressed TCRB transcripts. Using immunoSEQ multiplex PCR, the repertoire was profiled, and TCRdb retains in-frame clones only, with some absent. The repertoire has roughly 250,000 clones, 68% of them found once; the top ten carry around 0.05%. As to this clone: What it recognizes is unknown.

The sequence derives from a man aged 25-40 years in good health. The source material was naive CD4+ T cells from blood. V is TRBV6-5 and J is TRBJ2-4; tentative D call: TRBD2 (5 bases). The CDR3 DNA follows: TGTGCCAGCAGCCCAGCGGTACTAGCCAAAAACATTCAGTACTTC. As protein: CASSPAVLAKNIQYF.